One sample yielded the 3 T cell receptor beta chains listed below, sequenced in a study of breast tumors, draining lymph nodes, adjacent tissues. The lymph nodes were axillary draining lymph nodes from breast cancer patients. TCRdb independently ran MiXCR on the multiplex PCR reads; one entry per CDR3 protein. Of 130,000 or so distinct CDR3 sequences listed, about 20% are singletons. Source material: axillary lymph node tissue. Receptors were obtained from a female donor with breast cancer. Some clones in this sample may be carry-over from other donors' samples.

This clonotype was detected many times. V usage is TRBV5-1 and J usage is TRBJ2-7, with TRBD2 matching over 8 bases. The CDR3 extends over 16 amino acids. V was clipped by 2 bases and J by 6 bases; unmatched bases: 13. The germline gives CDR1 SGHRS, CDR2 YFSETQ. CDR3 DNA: TGCGCCAGCAGCTTAAACTATAGAGCGGGAGTAAGCGAGCAGTACTTC. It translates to CASSLNYRAGVSEQYF.

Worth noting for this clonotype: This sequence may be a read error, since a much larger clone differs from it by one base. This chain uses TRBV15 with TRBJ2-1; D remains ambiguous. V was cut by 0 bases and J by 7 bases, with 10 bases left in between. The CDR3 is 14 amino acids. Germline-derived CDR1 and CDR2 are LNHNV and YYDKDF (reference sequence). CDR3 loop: CATSRDYIGNEQFF. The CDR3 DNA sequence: TGTGCCACCAGCAGAGATTATATTGGTAATGAGCAGTTCTTC.

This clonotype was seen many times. The CDR3 nucleotides are TGTGCCAGCAGTGATTACAGTTCACCCCTCCACTTT. Translated: CASSDYSSPLHF. The chain carries TRBV2 and TRBJ1-6; no clear D gene. CDR3 length: 12 residues. V shed 3 bases and J shed 9 bases, with 6 bases lying between them. The germline CDR1 and CDR2 sequences are SNHLY and FYNNEI. Supplemented by reference TRBV2 and TRBJ1-6, the full variable domain reads EPEVTQTPSHQVTQMGQEVILRCVPISNHLYFYWYRQILGQKVEFLVSFYNNEISEKSEIFDDQFSVERPDGSNFTLKIRSTKLEDSAMYFCASSDYSSPLHFGNGTRLTVT.